Listed below are T cell receptor beta chains from one sample, sequenced in a study of long-term antiretroviral therapy in people with HIV. TCRdb keeps only in-frame clones here, not all; method: immunoSEQ multiplex PCR. The sample lists around 21,000 clones, less than 95% occurring once. The specimen comprised unsorted PBMCs, sampled approximately 4.4 years before starting antiretroviral therapy. The receptors derive from a woman aged 30 to 39 with HIV. The CDR3 runs from the conserved cysteine through the conserved F or W. Fields, in order: V gene, J gene, D gene, clone size, CDR3 protein, CDR3 DNA. The D gene is left open where the match is weak. Only some rows state a clone size, as once, few, many or a class for expanded clones.

v_call: TRBV7-2; j_call: TRBJ1-2; d_call: TRBD1; clone_size: NA; cdr3_aa: CASSPGQGVYGYTF; cdr3_nt: TGTGCCAGCAGCCCCGGACAGGGCGTCTATGGCTACACCTTC
v_call: TRBV10-3; j_call: TRBJ1-3; d_call: NA; clone_size: NA; cdr3_aa: CAVRPGVGSGNTIYF; cdr3_nt: TGTGCCGTTCGGCCAGGGGTAGGCTCTGGAAACACCATATATTTT
v_call: TRBV13; j_call: TRBJ1-1; d_call: NA; clone_size: NA; cdr3_aa: CASSGPGLGNTEAFF; cdr3_nt: TGTGCCAGCAGCGGTCCGGGGCTAGGGAACACTGAAGCTTTCTTT
v_call: TRBV29-1; j_call: TRBJ2-5; d_call: TRBD2; clone_size: NA; cdr3_aa: CSVVERGGQETQYF; cdr3_nt: TGCAGCGTTGTAGAGCGGGGGGGACAAGAGACCCAGTACTTC
v_call: TRBV5-1; j_call: TRBJ1-2; d_call: NA; clone_size: NA; cdr3_aa: CASSLASKDGYTF; cdr3_nt: TGCGCCAGCAGCTTGGCAAGTAAGGACGGCTACACCTTC
v_call: TRBV7-9; j_call: TRBJ1-3; d_call: NA; clone_size: NA; cdr3_aa: CASSLNSGLNTIYF; cdr3_nt: TGTGCCAGCAGCTTAAACTCGGGTCTGAACACCATATATTTT
v_call: TRBV6-6; j_call: TRBJ1-3; d_call: NA; clone_size: NA; cdr3_aa: CASSYFQGPGNTIYF; cdr3_nt: TGTGCCAGCAGTTACTTCCAGGGACCTGGAAACACCATATATTTT
v_call: TRBV19; j_call: TRBJ2-6; d_call: NA; clone_size: NA; cdr3_aa: CASSPLTGYSSGANVLTF; cdr3_nt: TGTGCCAGTAGTCCCCTGACAGGATATAGCTCTGGGGCCAACGTCCTGACTTTC
v_call: TRBV4-3; j_call: TRBJ2-1; d_call: TRBD2; clone_size: NA; cdr3_aa: CASSHRTSGGDRPYNEQFF; cdr3_nt: TGCGCCAGCAGCCACCGGACTAGCGGGGGGGACAGACCCTACAATGAGCAGTTCTTC
v_call: TRBV19; j_call: TRBJ1-2; d_call: NA; clone_size: NA; cdr3_aa: CASTLGGMDYGYTF; cdr3_nt: TGTGCCAGTACCTTAGGAGGTATGGATTATGGCTACACCTTC
v_call: TRBV10-3; j_call: TRBJ1-6; d_call: NA; clone_size: large; cdr3_aa: CATQVEHPNSPLHF; cdr3_nt: TGTGCCACCCAGGTCGAACACCCTAATTCACCCCTCCACTTT
v_call: TRBV19; j_call: TRBJ2-7; d_call: NA; clone_size: few; cdr3_aa: CASNPRAGGYEQYF; cdr3_nt: TGTGCCAGTAACCCCCGGGCCGGGGGCTACGAGCAGTACTTC
v_call: TRBV5-1; j_call: TRBJ2-2; d_call: TRBD1; clone_size: NA; cdr3_aa: CASSSPTGTGELFF; cdr3_nt: TGCGCCAGCAGCTCCCCGACAGGGACCGGGGAGCTGTTTTTT
v_call: TRBV19; j_call: TRBJ1-4; d_call: NA; clone_size: NA; cdr3_aa: CASKGQAHEKLFF; cdr3_nt: TGTGCCAGTAAAGGGCAGGCACATGAAAAACTGTTTTTT
v_call: TRBV12-2; j_call: TRBJ2-5; d_call: NA; clone_size: NA; cdr3_aa: CASRLRGQPRETQYF; cdr3_nt: TGTGCAAGTCGCTTAAGGGGGCAACCACGAGAGACCCAGTACTTC
v_call: TRBV19; j_call: TRBJ1-6; d_call: TRBD1; clone_size: NA; cdr3_aa: CASTKGQQFGSPLHF; cdr3_nt: TGTGCCAGTACCAAGGGACAGCAATTTGGTTCACCCCTCCACTTT
v_call: TRBV5-4; j_call: TRBJ2-7; d_call: NA; clone_size: NA; cdr3_aa: CASRILGSYEQYF; cdr3_nt: TGTGCCAGCAGGATTCTGGGTTCCTACGAGCAGTACTTC
v_call: TRBV21-1; j_call: TRBJ1-5; d_call: NA; clone_size: NA; cdr3_aa: CASSFQTGTALSNQPQHF; cdr3_nt: TGTGCCAGCAGCTTCCAAACCGGGACAGCTCTTAGCAATCAGCCCCAGCATTTT
v_call: TRBV23-1; j_call: TRBJ1-5; d_call: NA; clone_size: NA; cdr3_aa: CASSHPEGYSNQPQHF; cdr3_nt: TGCGCCAGCAGTCATCCCGAAGGGTATAGCAATCAGCCCCAGCATTTT
v_call: TRBV30; j_call: TRBJ1-1; d_call: NA; clone_size: NA; cdr3_aa: CAYYEGRGGTEAFF; cdr3_nt: TGTGCCTACTACGAGGGCCGCGGAGGGACTGAAGCTTTCTTT
v_call: TRBV4-3; j_call: TRBJ1-4; d_call: NA; clone_size: few; cdr3_aa: CASSQDLSSAEILFF; cdr3_nt: TGCGCCAGCAGCCAAGATCTGAGCAGCGCAGAGATACTGTTTTTT
v_call: TRBV30; j_call: TRBJ2-7; d_call: TRBD1; clone_size: NA; cdr3_aa: CAWSVNQGAVEQYF; cdr3_nt: TGTGCCTGGAGTGTAAATCAGGGGGCTGTAGAGCAGTACTTC
v_call: TRBV19; j_call: TRBJ2-7; d_call: TRBD1; clone_size: NA; cdr3_aa: CASNPDRDRPSYEQYF; cdr3_nt: TGTGCCAGTAACCCTGACCGGGACAGGCCCTCCTACGAGCAGTACTTC
v_call: TRBV14; j_call: TRBJ2-7; d_call: TRBD1; clone_size: NA; cdr3_aa: CASSPRTGGIGYEQYF; cdr3_nt: TGTGCCAGCAGCCCAAGAACAGGGGGCATAGGCTACGAGCAGTACTTC
v_call: TRBV29-1; j_call: TRBJ1-5; d_call: NA; clone_size: NA; cdr3_aa: CSASGPGLNQPQHF; cdr3_nt: TGCAGCGCTTCGGGACCGGGACTCAATCAGCCCCAGCATTTT
v_call: TRBV15; j_call: TRBJ2-7; d_call: NA; clone_size: few; cdr3_aa: CATSRDKSPEGEQYF; cdr3_nt: TGTGCCACCAGCAGAGATAAGTCCCCGGAAGGCGAGCAGTACTTC
v_call: TRBV4-1; j_call: TRBJ1-5; d_call: NA; clone_size: NA; cdr3_aa: CASSQVGGSNQPQHF; cdr3_nt: TGCGCCAGCAGCCAAGTTGGGGGTAGCAATCAGCCCCAGCATTTT
v_call: TRBV13; j_call: TRBJ2-6; d_call: TRBD1; clone_size: once; cdr3_aa: CASSSTAGQGGTGANVLTF; cdr3_nt: TGTGCCAGCAGTTCCACCGCCGGACAGGGAGGAACTGGGGCCAACGTCCTGACTTTC
v_call: TRBV6-1; j_call: TRBJ1-1; d_call: NA; clone_size: once; cdr3_aa: CASSRIGSTEAFF; cdr3_nt: TGTGCCAGCTCAAGGATAGGGAGCACTGAAGCTTTCTTT
v_call: TRBV10-3; j_call: TRBJ2-3; d_call: NA; clone_size: NA; cdr3_aa: CAISEGKGFGDTQYF; cdr3_nt: TGTGCCATCAGTGAGGGCAAGGGGTTCGGGGATACGCAGTATTTT
v_call: TRBV7-9; j_call: TRBJ2-1; d_call: NA; clone_size: NA; cdr3_aa: CASSPPAANEQFF; cdr3_nt: TGTGCCAGCAGCCCACCGGCGGCCAATGAGCAGTTCTTC
v_call: TRBV9; j_call: TRBJ1-1; d_call: TRBD1; clone_size: NA; cdr3_aa: CASSLAPQGGTEAFF; cdr3_nt: TGTGCCAGCAGCCTCGCCCCACAGGGGGGCACTGAAGCTTTCTTT
v_call: TRBV29-1; j_call: TRBJ1-1; d_call: TRBD1; clone_size: NA; cdr3_aa: CSGQGARSTEAFF; cdr3_nt: TGCAGCGGCCAGGGGGCGCGTAGCACTGAAGCTTTCTTT
v_call: TRBV2; j_call: TRBJ1-6; d_call: TRBD1; clone_size: NA; cdr3_aa: CASKAPGQGADSPLHF; cdr3_nt: TGTGCCAGCAAAGCTCCGGGACAGGGGGCTGATTCACCCCTCCACTTT
v_call: TRBV12-2; j_call: TRBJ2-6; d_call: NA; clone_size: NA; cdr3_aa: CASRLPSGVPGANVLTF; cdr3_nt: TGTGCAAGTCGCTTACCGTCCGGGGTTCCCGGGGCCAACGTCCTGACTTTC
v_call: TRBV27; j_call: TRBJ2-3; d_call: TRBD1; clone_size: NA; cdr3_aa: CASSPRAGGADTQYF; cdr3_nt: TGTGCCAGCAGTCCCCGGGCAGGGGGCGCAGATACGCAGTATTTT
v_call: TRBV30; j_call: TRBJ2-2; d_call: TRBD1; clone_size: NA; cdr3_aa: CAWSVGRGPGELFF; cdr3_nt: TGTGCCTGGAGTGTAGGCAGGGGGCCCGGGGAGCTGTTTTTT
v_call: TRBV7-9; j_call: TRBJ2-3; d_call: TRBD1; clone_size: NA; cdr3_aa: CASSATWGQGDTQYF; cdr3_nt: TGTGCCAGCAGCGCAACATGGGGACAGGGAGATACGCAGTATTTT
v_call: TRBV5-6; j_call: TRBJ1-4; d_call: TRBD1; clone_size: NA; cdr3_aa: CASSFDRGYGKLFF; cdr3_nt: TGTGCCAGCAGCTTCGACAGGGGCTATGGAAAACTGTTTTTT
v_call: TRBV27; j_call: TRBJ2-7; d_call: NA; clone_size: NA; cdr3_aa: CASSFRGRVDYEQYF; cdr3_nt: TGTGCCAGCAGTTTTCGGGGGCGAGTTGACTACGAGCAGTACTTC
v_call: TRBV18; j_call: TRBJ2-5; d_call: TRBD2; clone_size: NA; cdr3_aa: CASSTKVASGPTKETQYF; cdr3_nt: TGTGCCAGCTCCACCAAGGTTGCTAGCGGACCAACCAAAGAGACCCAGTACTTC
v_call: TRBV15; j_call: TRBJ1-1; d_call: TRBD1; clone_size: NA; cdr3_aa: CATSKNRGTEAFF; cdr3_nt: TGTGCCACCAGCAAAAACAGGGGCACTGAAGCTTTCTTT
v_call: TRBV7-8; j_call: TRBJ2-5; d_call: TRBD2; clone_size: once; cdr3_aa: CASSLSVVLAGGGAQYF; cdr3_nt: TGTGCCAGCAGCTTATCCGTGGTTCTAGCGGGGGGAGGGGCCCAGTACTTC
v_call: TRBV30; j_call: TRBJ1-2; d_call: NA; clone_size: NA; cdr3_aa: CASTGYSSGYTF; cdr3_nt: TGTGCCTCAACAGGGTATTCATCTGGCTACACCTTC
v_call: TRBV2; j_call: TRBJ2-2; d_call: TRBD1; clone_size: NA; cdr3_aa: CASSGPGQGIAGELFF; cdr3_nt: TGTGCCAGCAGTGGACCGGGACAGGGGATCGCCGGGGAGCTGTTTTTT
v_call: TRBV18; j_call: TRBJ1-2; d_call: TRBD1; clone_size: once; cdr3_aa: CASSQSGTGDYGYTF; cdr3_nt: TGTGCCAGCTCACAATCCGGGACAGGGGATTATGGCTACACCTTC
v_call: TRBV7-2; j_call: TRBJ1-2; d_call: NA; clone_size: NA; cdr3_aa: CASSFAQGSYGYTF; cdr3_nt: TGTGCCAGCAGCTTTGCCCAGGGGAGCTATGGCTACACCTTC
v_call: TRBV7-8; j_call: TRBJ1-2; d_call: NA; clone_size: NA; cdr3_aa: CASSPLRGDLGIRGYTF; cdr3_nt: TGTGCCAGCAGCCCTTTGAGAGGAGACCTAGGGATACGTGGCTACACCTTC
v_call: TRBV19; j_call: TRBJ2-7; d_call: NA; clone_size: once; cdr3_aa: CASNSGSGSYEQYF; cdr3_nt: TGTGCCAGTAACTCGGGGTCAGGCTCCTACGAGCAGTACTTC
v_call: TRBV19; j_call: TRBJ1-5; d_call: NA; clone_size: NA; cdr3_aa: CASSTQGRSNQPQHF; cdr3_nt: TGTGCCAGTAGTACACAGGGTCGTAGCAATCAGCCCCAGCATTTT
v_call: TRBV7-9; j_call: TRBJ2-2; d_call: TRBD1; clone_size: NA; cdr3_aa: CASSLGGGQGNTGELFF; cdr3_nt: TGTGCCAGCAGCTTAGGCGGGGGACAGGGGAACACCGGGGAGCTGTTTTTT
v_call: TRBV25-1; j_call: TRBJ2-7; d_call: NA; clone_size: NA; cdr3_aa: CASSPPGKYEQYF; cdr3_nt: TGTGCCAGCAGCCCTCCAGGGAAATACGAGCAGTACTTC
v_call: TRBV19; j_call: TRBJ2-3; d_call: NA; clone_size: NA; cdr3_aa: CASSIMGPGTDTQYF; cdr3_nt: TGTGCCAGTAGTATAATGGGACCCGGCACAGATACGCAGTATTTT
v_call: TRBV6-1; j_call: TRBJ2-7; d_call: TRBD1; clone_size: NA; cdr3_aa: CASRLGQGPYEQYF; cdr3_nt: TGTGCCAGCAGATTGGGACAGGGACCTTACGAGCAGTACTTC
v_call: TRBV6-4; j_call: TRBJ2-1; d_call: TRBD2; clone_size: NA; cdr3_aa: CASSDHGGASEEQFF; cdr3_nt: TGTGCCAGCAGTGACCACGGGGGGGCCAGTGAAGAGCAGTTCTTC